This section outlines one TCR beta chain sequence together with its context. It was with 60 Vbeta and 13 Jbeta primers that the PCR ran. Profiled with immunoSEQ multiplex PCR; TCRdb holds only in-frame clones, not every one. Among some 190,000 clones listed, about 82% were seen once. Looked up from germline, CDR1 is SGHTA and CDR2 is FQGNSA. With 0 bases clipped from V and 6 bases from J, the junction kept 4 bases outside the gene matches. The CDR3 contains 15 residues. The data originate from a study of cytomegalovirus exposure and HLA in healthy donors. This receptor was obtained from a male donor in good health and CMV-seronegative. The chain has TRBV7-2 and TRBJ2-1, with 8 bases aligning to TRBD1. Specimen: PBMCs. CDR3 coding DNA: TGTGCCAGCAGCTTAGCAACCGGGACAGGCAATGAGCAGTTCTTC. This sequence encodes CASSLATGTGNEQFF.